This T cell receptor (beta chain) comes out of a study of siplizumab effects on memory and regulatory T cells. Notes on the study in general: Alloreactive sequences from unstimulated CD4+ memory cells fell significantly with siplizumab. Contribution to the alloresponse seemed major for naive T cells, which also seemed more diverse than memory cells. Mappable alloreactive CD4+ clones came from Treg cells roughly 65% of the time on average with siplizumab, against 25% to 30% in controls.

In regard to this clone: Its antigen is currently unknown.

This CDR3 is 16 amino acids long. Per the germline V gene, CDR1 is SGHRS and CDR2 is YFSETQ. J was trimmed by 0 bases and V by 4 bases; bases with no gene match: 2. Assays covered around 10^5 TCR templates per sample. Method: immunoSEQ multiplex PCR; TCRdb's copy keeps in-frame clones and lacks some. The sample lists about 100,000 clones; around 94% were seen once. The J gene is TRBJ2-2, the V gene TRBV5-1; 11 bases map to TRBD1. Material for sequencing was Tregs sorted from blood. The sequence was obtained from a human donor in good health. In DNA form, the CDR3 reads TGCGCCAGCAGCCCGGGACAGGGGGCGAACACCGGGGAGCTGTTTTTT. Translation gives CASSPGQGANTGELFF. Full variable domain (remainder filled in from reference TRBV5-1 and TRBJ2-2): KAGVTQTPRYLIKTRGQQVTLSCSPISGHRSVSWYQQTPGQGLQFLFEYFSETQRNKGNFPGRFSGRQFSNSRSEMNVSTLELGDSALYLCASSPGQGANTGELFFGEGSRLTVL.